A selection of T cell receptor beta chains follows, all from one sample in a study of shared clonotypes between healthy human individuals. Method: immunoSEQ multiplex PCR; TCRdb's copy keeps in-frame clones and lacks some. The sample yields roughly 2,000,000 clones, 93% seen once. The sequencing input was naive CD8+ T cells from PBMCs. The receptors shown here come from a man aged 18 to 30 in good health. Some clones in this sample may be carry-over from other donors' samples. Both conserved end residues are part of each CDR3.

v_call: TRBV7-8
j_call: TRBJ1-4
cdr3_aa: CASSLWQRTATNEKLFF

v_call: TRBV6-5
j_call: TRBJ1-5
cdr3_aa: CASSYTQGGQPQHF

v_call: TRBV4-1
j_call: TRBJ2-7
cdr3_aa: CASSQELQGSYEQYF

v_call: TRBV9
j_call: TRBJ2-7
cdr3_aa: CASSQTGLQHEQYF

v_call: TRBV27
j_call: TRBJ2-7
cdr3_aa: CASKVGGPYEQYF

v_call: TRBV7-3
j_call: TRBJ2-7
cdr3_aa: CASSLGQAHSYEQYF

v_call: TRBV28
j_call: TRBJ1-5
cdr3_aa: CASSFPGRIQPQHF

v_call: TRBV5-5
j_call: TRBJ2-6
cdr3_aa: CASSLGGDLGANVLTF

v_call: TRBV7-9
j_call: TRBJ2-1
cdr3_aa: CASSSSRAGTGPRQFF

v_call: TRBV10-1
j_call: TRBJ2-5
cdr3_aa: CASSDDEGFGTQYF

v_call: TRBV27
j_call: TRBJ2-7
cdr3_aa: CASSATSGRWDEQYF

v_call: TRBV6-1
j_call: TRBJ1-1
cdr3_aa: CASRGLNTEAFF

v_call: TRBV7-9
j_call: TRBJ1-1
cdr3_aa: CASREGVRPEAFF

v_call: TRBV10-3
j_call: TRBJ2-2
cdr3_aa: CAISVENTGELFF

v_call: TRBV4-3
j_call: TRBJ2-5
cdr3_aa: CASSQQGNHGETQYF

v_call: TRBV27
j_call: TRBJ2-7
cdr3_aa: CASSLSGTGGYEQYF

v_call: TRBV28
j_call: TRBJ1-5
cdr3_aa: CASSFVLPEQSKNQPQHF

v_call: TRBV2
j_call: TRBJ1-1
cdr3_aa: CASSESRGFMNTEAFF

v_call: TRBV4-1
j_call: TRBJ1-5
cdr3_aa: CASSQAREGGDQPQHF

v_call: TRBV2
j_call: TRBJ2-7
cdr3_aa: CASNPGTVSYEQYF

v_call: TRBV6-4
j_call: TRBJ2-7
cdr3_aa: CASKRDFTYEQYF

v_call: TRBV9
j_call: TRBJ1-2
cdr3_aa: CASSVSDASNYGYTF

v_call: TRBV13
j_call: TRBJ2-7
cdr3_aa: CASSLGGPNEQYF